Shown below are 17 T cell receptor beta chains from a single sample sequenced in a study of technical replicates of blood from a few donors. The data were produced by immunoSEQ multiplex PCR, yet TCRdb's version contains in-frame clones alone and is incomplete. The top ten clones hold approximately 0.24% of a sample with fewer than 75,000 clones, 85% to 95% of them seen once. The specimen was T cells isolated from PBMCs. The receptors originated from a human donor in good health.

This chain uses TRBV25-1 with TRBJ1-1; unclear D gene. Per germline, CDR1 MGHDK and CDR2 SYGVNS. V lost 4 bases and J lost 2, with 8 bases in between. This CDR3 region has 13 residues. The CDR3 loop reads CASSAGGNTEAFF. The CDR3 region has the DNA TGTGCCAGCAGTGCGGGTGGAAACACTGAAGCTTTCTTT.

CDR3 DNA: TGCAGCTATTTGGGACAGGGGGCGGAATTGCATGGCTACACCTTC. This gives the protein CSYLGQGAELHGYTF. The gene calls are TRBV29-1 and TRBJ1-2; the match to TRBD1 covers 12 bases. V was clipped by 8 bases and J by 6 bases; unmatched bases: 13. The CDR3 runs to 15 residues. The germline CDR1 and CDR2 sequences are SQVTM and ANQGSEA. Full variable domain (remainder filled in from reference TRBV29-1 and TRBJ1-2): SAVISQKPSRDICQRGTSLTIQCQVDSQVTMMFWYRQQPGQSLTLIATANQGSEATYESGFVIDKFPISRPNLTFSTLTVSNMSPEDSSIYLCSYLGQGAELHGYTFGSGTRLTVV.

The V and J genes are TRBV6-1 and TRBJ2-7; D remains unclear. CDR1 and CDR2 (germline): MNHNS, SASEGT. The CDR3 runs to 14 residues. V was clipped by 4 bases and J by 2 bases, with 12 bases between them. In nucleotides, the CDR3 is TGTGCCAGCAGTGCTGTGGCAGGTACCTACGAGCAGTACTTC. Its protein is CASSAVAGTYEQYF.

This clone was seen only a few times. This CDR3 is CSDRQGLNTEAFF. The CDR3 nucleotides are TGCAGCGACCGACAGGGACTTAACACTGAAGCTTTCTTT. V is TRBV29-1 and J is TRBJ1-1; 7 nucleotides agree with TRBD1. J gave up 2 bases and V 7 bases, and 7 bases lay outside the gene matches. The CDR3 is made up of 13 amino acids. The germline gives CDR1 SQVTM, CDR2 ANQGSEA.

The chain joins TRBV18 to TRBJ1-1; D possibly corresponds to TRBD1 (6 bases). The CDR3 consists of 14 residues. The germline V gene encodes CDR1 KGHSH and CDR2 LQKENI. With 6 bases removed from V and 2 bases from J, the gap between germline ends came to 13 bases. Written as DNA, the CDR3 is TGTGCCAGCTCTGCCGGGACACACAACACTGAAGCTTTCTTT. As protein: CASSAGTHNTEAFF.

The chain joins TRBV4-2 to TRBJ1-1, with TRBD1 as a possible D gene (5 bases). The CDR3 contains 16 residues. Germline values: CDR1 LGHNA, CDR2 YNFKEQ. Trimming stripped 0 bases from V and 1 base from J, with 12 bases between. The CDR3 bases are TGTGCCAGCAGCCAAGATCGCGGGGCGGGGAACACTGAAGCTTTCTTT. This codes for CASSQDRGAGNTEAFF.

This rearrangement joins TRBV5-1 to TRBJ2-1; D not certain. Trimming took 0 bases from V and 7 from J, leaving 11 bases between them. CDR1 SGHRS and CDR2 YFSETQ come from the germline V gene. The CDR3 is 14 residues long. For the CDR3, the DNA is TGCGCCAGCAGCTTGGAATCACAGTCTAATGAGCAGTTCTTC. Translating gives CASSLESQSNEQFF.

This sequence joins TRBV7-2 and TRBJ2-7, with D possibly being TRBD1 (6 bases). CDR1 SGHTA and CDR2 FQGNSA come from the germline V gene. The CDR3 covers 15 residues. Trimming cost V 2 bases and J 4 bases, with 15 bases left between them. The CDR3 DNA reads as TGTGCCAGCAGCTTAATCACCAGGGGCGAGTACGAGCAGTACTTC. Amino acids: CASSLITRGEYEQYF. The full variable domain, with the rest looked up from reference TRBV7-2 and TRBJ2-7, is GAGVSQSPSNKVTEKGKDVELRCDPISGHTALYWYRQSLGQGLEFLIYFQGNSAPDKSGLPSDRFSAERTGGSVSTLTIQRTQQEDSAVYLCASSLITRGEYEQYFGPGTRLTVT.

The CDR3 region is CASSYSRTGGHEQYF. For the CDR3, the DNA is TGTGCCAGCAGTTACTCTAGGACAGGGGGACACGAGCAGTACTTC. The rearrangement links TRBV6-5 to TRBJ2-7; 10 bases line up with TRBD1. Germline V gives CDR1 MNHEY, CDR2 SVGAGI. The CDR3 totals 15 residues. V lost 0 bases, J lost 5 bases, and 4 bases stayed unmatched.

The count of this clone is one. This sequence joins TRBV7-2 and TRBJ2-1, with D hard to call. CDR1 SGHTA and CDR2 FQGNSA come from the germline V gene. Trimming took off 5 bases at V and 4 bases at J, with 6 bases between the two ends. The length of the CDR3 is 12 residues. The CDR3 coding sequence is TGTGCCAGCAGCCCGTATTACAATGAGCAGTTCTTC. Amino acids: CASSPYYNEQFF.

The chain has TRBV29-1 and TRBJ2-7, with D possibly TRBD1 on 5 matching bases. The CDR3 sequence is 12 residues long. V lost 6 bases and J lost 4, with 13 bases in between. The germline V gene has CDR1 SQVTM and CDR2 ANQGSEA. CDR3 DNA: TGCAGCGTCGGATTTCAGGGTTACGAGCAGTACTTC. Protein: CSVGFQGYEQYF.

J is TRBJ2-5 and V is TRBV20-1, with D perhaps matching TRBD1 (6 bases). V lost 6 bases to trimming and J lost 8 bases, with 10 bases between them. Per the germline V gene, CDR1 is DFQATT and CDR2 is SNEGSKA (reference sequence). The CDR3 sequence is 10 residues long. CDR3 region: CSAYRETQYF. The CDR3 DNA reads TGCAGTGCCTACAGGGAAACCCAGTACTTC.

V gene TRBV28 combines with J gene TRBJ2-1, with a weak D call TRBD1 (5 bases). The V end lost 8 bases, the J end lost 0 bases, and 23 bases lay between the germline ends. The CDR3 spans 18 residues. Germline CDR1 and CDR2: MDHEN and SYDVKM. CDR3 sequence: CASLGGDAGPSSYNEQFF. CDR3 in DNA: TGTGCCAGCCTGGGCGGCGATGCAGGGCCTAGCTCCTACAATGAGCAGTTCTTC.

The CDR3 coding sequence is TGTGCCAGCAGCTTGGGACAGAATCAGCCCCAGCATTTT. Amino acid sequence: CASSLGQNQPQHF. This rearrangement joins TRBV7-3 to TRBJ1-5, with 7 nucleotides matching TRBD1. CDR3 length equals 13 residues. Germline CDR1 is SGHTA and CDR2 is FQGTGA. The V and J ends lost 3 bases and 4 bases, in that order; junction bases with no gene match: 0.

The rearrangement links TRBV6-6 to TRBJ2-3; D is possibly TRBD2 (5 bases). Germline-derived CDR1 and CDR2 are MNHNY and SVGAGI (reference sequence). The germline V and J ends were trimmed by 2 bases and 0 bases, with 9 bases remaining between them. CDR3 length: 15 residues. CDR3 nucleotide sequence: TGTGCCAGCAGTTACAATGGACTTAGCACAGATACGCAGTATTTT. This encodes CASSYNGLSTDTQYF.

The chain has TRBV7-9 and TRBJ2-3; D possibly corresponds to TRBD2 (6 bases). The CDR3 sequence is 17 residues long. The V gene lost 1 base and the J gene lost 3 bases, with 17 bases spanning the gap. Germline lookup yields CDR1 SEHNR and CDR2 FQNEAQ (reference sequence). CDR3 residues: CASSLGLGTGVTDTQYF. CDR3 nucleotide sequence: TGTGCCAGCAGCTTAGGACTAGGGACCGGAGTTACAGATACGCAGTATTTT.

The DNA for the CDR3 is TGTGCCAGCAGGTACGTTTTGAGGACAGGCTCCTACGAGCAGTACTTC. It translates to CASRYVLRTGSYEQYF. V is TRBV6-5 and J is TRBJ2-7; TRBD1 matches 7 bases. Per germline, CDR1 MNHEY and CDR2 SVGAGI. The J segment lost 0 bases and the V segment lost 6 bases, leaving 11 bases of the junction unmatched. CDR3 size: 16 residues.